Listed below are T cell receptor beta chains from one sample, sequenced in a study of response to subunit inactivated influenza vaccine. TCRdb called the RT-PCR reads again in MiXCR, with one record for every CDR3 protein. The table includes about 520,000 distinct CDR3 sequences, roughly 7.9% detected once. Sequencing used PBMCs from blood, obtained less than 30 months after vaccination. These receptors were collected from a man between 50 and 75 years old who received an inactivated influenza vaccine. Both conserved end residues are part of each CDR3. D genes are given only for firm matches. The size field is filled for only some rows; it gives once, few, many or a size class.

clone size: many
V gene: TRBV5-6
J gene: TRBJ1-2
D gene: TRBD1
CDR3 protein: CASSLVGQGVETLYGYTF
CDR3 DNA: TGTGCCAGCAGCTTGGTGGGACAGGGGGTTGAAACACTCTATGGCTACACCTTC

clone size: few
V gene: TRBV4-3
J gene: TRBJ1-2
D gene: TRBD1
CDR3 protein: CASSQVGDRGYGYTF
CDR3 DNA: TGCGCCAGCAGCCAAGTTGGGGACAGGGGATATGGCTACACCTTC

clone size: many
V gene: TRBV4-2
J gene: TRBJ2-3
D gene: -
CDR3 protein: CASSQDSTGYLDTDTQYF
CDR3 DNA: TGTGCCAGCAGCCAAGATTCCACAGGTTATCTCGACACAGATACGCAGTATTTT

clone size: many
V gene: TRBV20-1
J gene: TRBJ2-5
D gene: -
CDR3 protein: CSARRPSLGTQYF
CDR3 DNA: TGCAGTGCTAGACGGCCTAGCCTCGGGACCCAGTACTTC

clone size: many
V gene: TRBV18
J gene: TRBJ2-5
D gene: -
CDR3 protein: CASSPVGAAQETQYF
CDR3 DNA: TGTGCCAGCTCACCAGTCGGGGCAGCCCAAGAGACCCAGTACTTC

clone size: few
V gene: TRBV6-2/TRBV6-3
J gene: TRBJ2-1
D gene: -
CDR3 protein: CASSTRTESYNEQFF
CDR3 DNA: TGTGCCAGCAGTACCCGGACAGAATCCTACAATGAGCAGTTCTTC

clone size: many
V gene: TRBV6-5
J gene: TRBJ1-2
D gene: -
CDR3 protein: CASSYSPQTSNYGYTF
CDR3 DNA: TGTGCCAGCAGTTACTCCCCCCAAACAAGTAACTATGGCTACACCTTC

clone size: -
V gene: TRBV11-2
J gene: TRBJ2-7
D gene: TRBD1
CDR3 protein: CASSWGTGGNEQYF
CDR3 DNA: TGTGCCAGCAGCTGGGGGACAGGGGGGAACGAGCAGTACTTC

clone size: -
V gene: TRBV5-1
J gene: TRBJ2-3
D gene: -
CDR3 protein: CASSWRTIGEDTQYF
CDR3 DNA: TGCGCCAGCAGCTGGAGGACGATTGGTGAAGATACGCAGTATTTT

clone size: -
V gene: TRBV3-1
J gene: TRBJ2-3
D gene: TRBD2
CDR3 protein: CASSQVSAGLAGTDTQYF
CDR3 DNA: TGTGCCAGCAGCCAAGTTTCGGCCGGACTAGCGGGCACAGATACGCAGTATTTT

clone size: few
V gene: TRBV15
J gene: TRBJ2-4
D gene: -
CDR3 protein: CATSRVESPRRLAKNIQYF
CDR3 DNA: TGTGCCACCAGCAGAGTGGAGAGTCCTAGACGCTTAGCCAAAAACATTCAGTACTTC

clone size: -
V gene: TRBV4-1
J gene: TRBJ2-1
D gene: -
CDR3 protein: CASRGNWGEQFF
CDR3 DNA: TGCGCCAGCAGGGGAAACTGGGGTGAGCAGTTCTTC

clone size: -
V gene: TRBV7-2
J gene: TRBJ2-3
D gene: -
CDR3 protein: CASSFTWETDTQYF
CDR3 DNA: TGTGCCAGCAGCTTCACGTGGGAAACAGATACGCAGTATTTT

clone size: -
V gene: TRBV20-1
J gene: TRBJ2-5
D gene: TRBD2
CDR3 protein: CSASGGEVRETQYF
CDR3 DNA: TGCAGTGCCAGCGGGGGGGAAGTAAGAGAGACCCAGTACTTC

clone size: -
V gene: TRBV29-1
J gene: TRBJ2-7
D gene: -
CDR3 protein: CSVGSQGGEQYF
CDR3 DNA: TGCAGCGTTGGTTCCCAGGGCGGCGAGCAGTACTTC

clone size: many
V gene: TRBV5-8
J gene: TRBJ1-5
D gene: TRBD1
CDR3 protein: CASSLGDRMFEPQHF
CDR3 DNA: TGTGCCAGCAGCTTGGGGGACAGAATGTTTGAGCCCCAGCATTTT

clone size: few
V gene: TRBV20-1
J gene: TRBJ2-1
D gene: -
CDR3 protein: CSALGGVPYNEQFF
CDR3 DNA: TGCAGTGCTCTGGGTGGGGTTCCCTACAATGAGCAGTTCTTC

clone size: many
V gene: TRBV5-1
J gene: TRBJ1-1
D gene: TRBD1
CDR3 protein: CASSPKTGPNTEAFF
CDR3 DNA: TGCGCCAGCAGCCCTAAGACAGGGCCAAACACTGAAGCTTTCTTT

clone size: many
V gene: TRBV5-1
J gene: TRBJ1-3
D gene: -
CDR3 protein: CASSQNSGNTIYF
CDR3 DNA: TGCGCCAGCAGCCAGAACTCTGGAAACACCATATATTTT

clone size: few
V gene: TRBV5-1
J gene: TRBJ2-7
D gene: TRBD2
CDR3 protein: CASSPIAGAYEQYF
CDR3 DNA: TGCGCCAGCAGCCCAATAGCGGGAGCCTACGAGCAGTACTTC

clone size: -
V gene: TRBV5-6
J gene: TRBJ1-2
D gene: TRBD1
CDR3 protein: CDSSPPGGSHYGYTF
CDR3 DNA: TGTGACAGCAGCCCACCAGGGGGCTCTCACTATGGCTACACCTTC

clone size: many
V gene: TRBV6-1
J gene: TRBJ2-7
D gene: -
CDR3 protein: CASSESQLYEQYF
CDR3 DNA: TGTGCCAGCAGTGAATCGCAGCTTTACGAGCAGTACTTC

clone size: -
V gene: TRBV4-2
J gene: TRBJ2-1
D gene: TRBD2
CDR3 protein: CASSYSGGGANEQFF
CDR3 DNA: TGTGCCAGCAGCTATAGCGGGGGTGGAGCCAATGAGCAGTTCTTC

clone size: -
V gene: TRBV5-6
J gene: TRBJ2-1
D gene: -
CDR3 protein: CARSLGLGFSYNEQFF
CDR3 DNA: TGTGCCAGGAGCCTCGGGCTAGGATTCTCCTACAATGAGCAGTTCTTC

clone size: many
V gene: TRBV12-3/TRBV12-4
J gene: TRBJ2-3
D gene: TRBD2
CDR3 protein: CASRTGLAGGTDTQYF
CDR3 DNA: TGTGCCAGCAGGACGGGACTAGCGGGAGGTACAGATACGCAGTATTTT

clone size: few
V gene: TRBV6-1
J gene: TRBJ2-1
D gene: TRBD2
CDR3 protein: CASRGTSGRAENEQFF
CDR3 DNA: TGTGCCAGCAGGGGGACTAGCGGGAGGGCTGAAAATGAGCAGTTCTTC

clone size: few
V gene: TRBV20-1
J gene: TRBJ1-2
D gene: -
CDR3 protein: CSAREAGSNYGYTF
CDR3 DNA: TGCAGTGCTAGAGAGGCAGGATCTAACTATGGCTACACCTTC

clone size: few
V gene: TRBV4-2
J gene: TRBJ2-2
D gene: -
CDR3 protein: CASSQEVLVGLNTGELFF
CDR3 DNA: TGTGCCAGCAGCCAAGAAGTCTTGGTGGGTCTTAACACCGGGGAGCTGTTTTTT

clone size: few
V gene: TRBV28
J gene: TRBJ2-5
D gene: TRBD2
CDR3 protein: CASTQIGTSGRANQETQYF
CDR3 DNA: TGTGCCAGCACCCAAATTGGGACTAGCGGGAGGGCCAACCAAGAGACCCAGTACTTC

clone size: many
V gene: TRBV29-1
J gene: TRBJ2-1
D gene: -
CDR3 protein: CSGGGDGYEQFF
CDR3 DNA: TGCAGCGGGGGGGGCGATGGGTATGAGCAGTTCTTC

clone size: few
V gene: TRBV18
J gene: TRBJ2-1
D gene: -
CDR3 protein: CASSYNRVAYNEQFF
CDR3 DNA: TGTGCCAGCTCGTACAACAGGGTTGCCTACAATGAGCAGTTCTTC

clone size: -
V gene: TRBV30
J gene: TRBJ2-7
D gene: -
CDR3 protein: CAWSAGLSYEQYF
CDR3 DNA: TGTGCCTGGAGTGCAGGACTTTCCTACGAGCAGTACTTC

clone size: few
V gene: TRBV10-3
J gene: TRBJ1-2
D gene: -
CDR3 protein: CAISDGWGDYGYTF
CDR3 DNA: TGTGCCATCTCGGACGGATGGGGAGACTATGGCTACACCTTC

clone size: many
V gene: TRBV12-3/TRBV12-4
J gene: TRBJ1-1
D gene: TRBD1
CDR3 protein: CASSIVLKDRVNTEAFF
CDR3 DNA: TGTGCCAGCAGTATCGTTTTGAAGGACAGGGTGAACACTGAAGCTTTCTTT

clone size: many
V gene: TRBV11-2
J gene: TRBJ2-3
D gene: -
CDR3 protein: CASSVGGADTQYF
CDR3 DNA: TGTGCCAGCAGCGTAGGAGGAGCAGATACGCAGTATTTT

clone size: many
V gene: TRBV29-1
J gene: TRBJ2-1
D gene: -
CDR3 protein: CSVGDAAPNEQFF
CDR3 DNA: TGCAGCGTTGGTGACGCGGCCCCCAATGAGCAGTTCTTC

clone size: many
V gene: TRBV29-1
J gene: TRBJ2-4
D gene: TRBD2
CDR3 protein: CSVVSLAGAIQYF
CDR3 DNA: TGCAGCGTTGTAAGCCTAGCGGGGGCTATTCAGTACTTC

clone size: many
V gene: TRBV29-1
J gene: TRBJ2-7
D gene: -
CDR3 protein: CSVEGISYEQYF
CDR3 DNA: TGCAGCGTTGAAGGAATCTCCTACGAGCAGTACTTC

clone size: many
V gene: TRBV20-1
J gene: TRBJ1-1
D gene: TRBD1
CDR3 protein: CSARADREAFF
CDR3 DNA: TGCAGTGCTAGAGCAGACAGGGAGGCTTTCTTT

clone size: -
V gene: TRBV19
J gene: TRBJ2-1
D gene: -
CDR3 protein: CASSIWRSSYNEQFF
CDR3 DNA: TGTGCCAGTAGTATATGGCGGAGCTCCTACAATGAGCAGTTCTTC

clone size: many
V gene: TRBV12-3/TRBV12-4
J gene: TRBJ2-5
D gene: -
CDR3 protein: CASRYLEETQYF
CDR3 DNA: TGTGCCAGCAGGTACTTAGAAGAGACCCAGTACTTC

clone size: -
V gene: TRBV29-1
J gene: TRBJ1-2
D gene: -
CDR3 protein: CSVQGPGFPYGYTF
CDR3 DNA: TGCAGCGTTCAGGGACCAGGGTTCCCCTATGGCTACACCTTC

clone size: -
V gene: TRBV5-1
J gene: TRBJ2-1
D gene: TRBD2
CDR3 protein: CASSSTSGGPGGEQFF
CDR3 DNA: TGCGCCAGCAGCTCGACTAGCGGGGGCCCTGGCGGTGAGCAGTTCTTC

clone size: few
V gene: TRBV6-4
J gene: TRBJ2-4
D gene: TRBD1
CDR3 protein: CASSDAGQGALGKNIQYF
CDR3 DNA: TGTGCCAGCAGTGACGCGGGACAGGGGGCCCTAGGCAAAAACATTCAGTACTTC

clone size: few
V gene: TRBV29-1
J gene: TRBJ2-7
D gene: TRBD1
CDR3 protein: CSAGIGQGYEQYF
CDR3 DNA: TGCAGCGCCGGTATAGGACAGGGCTACGAGCAGTACTTC

clone size: -
V gene: TRBV6-5
J gene: TRBJ1-2
D gene: -
CDR3 protein: CASSYSTGFYGYTF
CDR3 DNA: TGTGCCAGCAGTTACTCGACAGGATTCTATGGCTACACCTTC

clone size: few
V gene: TRBV6-1
J gene: TRBJ2-5
D gene: -
CDR3 protein: CASRDAGKETQYF
CDR3 DNA: TGTGCCAGCAGAGACGCAGGGAAGGAGACCCAGTACTTC

clone size: many
V gene: TRBV5-1
J gene: TRBJ2-7
D gene: -
CDR3 protein: CASSMGAVKGEQYF
CDR3 DNA: TGCGCCAGCAGCATGGGTGCCGTAAAGGGCGAGCAGTACTTC